The TCR beta chain under discussion was sequenced for a study of blood T cell repertoires in COVID-19. Study as a whole: The United States, Italy and Spain were the sources of the acute and convalescent COVID-19 samples.

Trimming took 1 base from V and 0 from J; bases not matched to a gene: 12. There are 20 residues in the CDR3. Germline CDR1 SGHVS, CDR2 FQNEAQ. Under the authors' procedure: Amplifying reference gene primers gave estimates of nucleated cell counts. TCRdb's table, derived via immunoSEQ multiplex PCR, lists solely in-frame clones and lacks some. The D gene and trimming were derived from the DNA, and the V and J assignments and clone size from that table. The table includes roughly 180,000 clones, around 80% detected once. J is TRBJ2-2 and V is TRBV7-8; 9 nucleotides match TRBD2. The clonotype was recovered from a woman at least 80 years old with COVID-19, enrolled during active disease. The sample consisted of peripheral blood. CDR3 coding DNA: TGTGCCAGCAGCTTAGAGGTGGCGGGAGGGAGGGCAACGAACACCGGGGAGCTGTTTTTT. This gives the protein CASSLEVAGGRATNTGELFF.